This TCR beta chain was observed in a study of T cells in Graves' hyperthyroidism and ophthalmopathy. V lost 2 bases, J lost 2 bases, and 4 bases stayed unmatched. The CDR3 has 15 residues. The germline gives CDR1 MNHEY, CDR2 SVGAGI. What was amplified from RNA transcripts were TCR beta CDR3 regions. First-round RT-PCR of the TCR CDR3 relied on the HTBI primer set. TCRdb ran MiXCR on the multiplex PCR reads and lists one entry per CDR3 protein. The table shows about half a million distinct CDR3 sequences, with around 22% occurring only once. This clonotype occurred many times. The rearrangement uses TRBV6-5 and TRBJ2-7; 9 bases line up with TRBD1. The TCR originated in a woman younger than 45 with Graves' ophthalmopathy. Sequences were obtained from blood. In DNA, the CDR3 is TGTGCCAGCAGTTACGAGACAGGGGGAGCCTACGAGCAGTACTTC. Amino acid sequence: CASSYETGGAYEQYF.